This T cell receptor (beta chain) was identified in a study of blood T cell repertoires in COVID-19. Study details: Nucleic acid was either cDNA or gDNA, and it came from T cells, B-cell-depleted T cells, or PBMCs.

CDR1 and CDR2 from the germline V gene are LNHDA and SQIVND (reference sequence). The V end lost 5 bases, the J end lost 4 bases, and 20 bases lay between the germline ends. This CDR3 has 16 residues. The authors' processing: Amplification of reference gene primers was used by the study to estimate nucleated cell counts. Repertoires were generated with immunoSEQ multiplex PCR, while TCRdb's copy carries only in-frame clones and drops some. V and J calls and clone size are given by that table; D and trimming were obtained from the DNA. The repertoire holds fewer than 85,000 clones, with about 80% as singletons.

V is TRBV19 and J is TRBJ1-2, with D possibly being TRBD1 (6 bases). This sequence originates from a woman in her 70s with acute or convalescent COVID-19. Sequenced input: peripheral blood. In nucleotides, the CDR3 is TGTGCCAGTAGTCCCCTCATCGGGGCCAGGGGCTATGGCTACACCTTC. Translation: CASSPLIGARGYGYTF.